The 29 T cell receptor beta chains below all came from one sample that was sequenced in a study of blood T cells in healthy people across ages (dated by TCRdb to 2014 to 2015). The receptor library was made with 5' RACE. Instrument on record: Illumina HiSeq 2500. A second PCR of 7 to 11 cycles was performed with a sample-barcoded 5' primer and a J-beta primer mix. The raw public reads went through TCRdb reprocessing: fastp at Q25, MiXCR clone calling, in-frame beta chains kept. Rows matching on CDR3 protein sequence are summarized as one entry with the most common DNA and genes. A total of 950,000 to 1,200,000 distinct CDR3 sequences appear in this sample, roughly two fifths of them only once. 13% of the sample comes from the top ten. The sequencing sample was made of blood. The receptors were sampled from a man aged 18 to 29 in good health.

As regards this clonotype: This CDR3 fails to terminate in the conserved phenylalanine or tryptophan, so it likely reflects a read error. CDR3 sequence (DNA): TGTGCCAGCAGAGCACAAGAGACCCAGTACTGC. The encoded protein is CASRAQETQYC. This chain uses TRBV6-1 with TRBJ2-5; no definite D call. In germline, CDR1 is MNHNS, CDR2 SASEGT. The CDR3 loop spans 11 amino acids. Trimming took 6 bases from V and 2 from J, leaving 4 bases between them.

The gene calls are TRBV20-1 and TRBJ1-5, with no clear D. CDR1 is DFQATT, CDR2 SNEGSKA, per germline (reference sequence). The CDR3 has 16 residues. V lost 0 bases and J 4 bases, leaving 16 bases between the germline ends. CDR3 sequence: CSARDRSGSVNQPQHF. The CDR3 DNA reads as TGCAGTGCTAGAGATCGGTCCGGGTCTGTGAATCAGCCCCAGCATTTT.

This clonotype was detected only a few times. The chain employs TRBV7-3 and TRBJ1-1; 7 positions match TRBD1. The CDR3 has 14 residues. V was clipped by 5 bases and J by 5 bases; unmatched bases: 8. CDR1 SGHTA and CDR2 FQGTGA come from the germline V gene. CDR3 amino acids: CASSPTTGSTEAFF. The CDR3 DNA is TGTGCCAGCAGCCCAACGACAGGGTCGACTGAAGCTTTCTTT.

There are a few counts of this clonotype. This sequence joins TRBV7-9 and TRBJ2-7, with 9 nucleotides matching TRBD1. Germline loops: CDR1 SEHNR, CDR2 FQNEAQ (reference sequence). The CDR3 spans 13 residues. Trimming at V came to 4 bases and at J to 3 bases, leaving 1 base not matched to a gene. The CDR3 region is CASSSTGGYEQYF. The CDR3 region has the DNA TGTGCCAGCAGCTCGACAGGGGGCTACGAGCAGTACTTC.

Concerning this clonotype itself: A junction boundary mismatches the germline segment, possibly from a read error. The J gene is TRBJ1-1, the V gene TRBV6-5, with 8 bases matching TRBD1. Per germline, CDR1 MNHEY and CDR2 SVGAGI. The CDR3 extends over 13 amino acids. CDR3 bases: TGTGCTAGCAGGTGGACAGGGTTCACTGAAGCTTTCTTT. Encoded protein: CASRWTGFTEAFF.

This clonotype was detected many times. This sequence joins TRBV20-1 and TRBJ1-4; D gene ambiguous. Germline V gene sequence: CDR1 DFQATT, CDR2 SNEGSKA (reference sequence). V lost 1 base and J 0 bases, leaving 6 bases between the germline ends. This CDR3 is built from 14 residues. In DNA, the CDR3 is TGCAGTGCTAGAGGTGAAGCAACTAATGAAAAACTGTTTTTT. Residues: CSARGEATNEKLFF.

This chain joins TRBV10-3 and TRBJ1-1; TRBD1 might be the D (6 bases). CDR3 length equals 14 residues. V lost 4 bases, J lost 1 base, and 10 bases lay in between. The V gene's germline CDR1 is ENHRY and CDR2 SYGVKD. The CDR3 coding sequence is TGTGCCATCAGTGCGTCCAGGGGGAACACTGAAGCTTTCTTT. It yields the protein CAISASRGNTEAFF.

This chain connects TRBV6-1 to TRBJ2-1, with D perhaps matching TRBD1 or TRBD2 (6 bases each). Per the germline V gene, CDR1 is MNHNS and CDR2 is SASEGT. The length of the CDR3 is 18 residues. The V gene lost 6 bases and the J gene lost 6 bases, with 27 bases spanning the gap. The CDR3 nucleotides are TGTGCCAGCAGAGGGGGGCAGGGTGATCCCCTACCCCCCAATGAGCAGTTCTTC. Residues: CASRGGQGDPLPPNEQFF.

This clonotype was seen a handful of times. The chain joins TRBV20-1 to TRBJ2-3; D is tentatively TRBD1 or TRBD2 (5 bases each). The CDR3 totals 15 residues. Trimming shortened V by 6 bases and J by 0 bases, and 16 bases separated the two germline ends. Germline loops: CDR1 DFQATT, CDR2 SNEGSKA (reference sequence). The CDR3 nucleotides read TGCAGTGCCAGTTTCGGGGCCTCGAGCACAGATACGCAGTATTTT. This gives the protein CSASFGASSTDTQYF.

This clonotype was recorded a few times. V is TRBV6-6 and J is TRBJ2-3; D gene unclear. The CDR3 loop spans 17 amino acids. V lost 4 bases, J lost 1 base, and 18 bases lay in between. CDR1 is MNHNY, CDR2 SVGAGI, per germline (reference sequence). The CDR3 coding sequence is TGTGCCAGCAGTTTTATACGGCCCCCTAGGGGCACAGATACGCAGTATTTT. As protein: CASSFIRPPRGTDTQYF.

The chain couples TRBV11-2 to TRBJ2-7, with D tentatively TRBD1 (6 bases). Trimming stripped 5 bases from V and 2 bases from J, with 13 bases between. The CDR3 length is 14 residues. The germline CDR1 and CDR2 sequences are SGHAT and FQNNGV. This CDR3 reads CASSGLSGAYEQYF. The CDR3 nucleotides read TGTGCCAGCAGCGGACTTTCAGGGGCCTACGAGCAGTACTTC.

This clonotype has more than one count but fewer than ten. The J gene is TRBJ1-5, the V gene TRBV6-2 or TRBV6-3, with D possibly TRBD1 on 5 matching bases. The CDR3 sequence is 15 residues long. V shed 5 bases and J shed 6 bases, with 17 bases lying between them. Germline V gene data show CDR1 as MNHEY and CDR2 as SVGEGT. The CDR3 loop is CASSHAGGSSQPQHF. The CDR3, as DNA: TGTGCCAGCAGTCACGCCGGGGGTTCAAGTCAGCCCCAGCATTTT.

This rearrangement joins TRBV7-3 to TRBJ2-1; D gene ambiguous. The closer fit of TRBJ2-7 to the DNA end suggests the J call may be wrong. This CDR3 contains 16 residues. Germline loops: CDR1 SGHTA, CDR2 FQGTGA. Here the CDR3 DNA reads TGTGCCAGCAGCTTAGGAGACAAGAGCTCCTACAATGAGCAGTACTTC. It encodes CASSLGDKSSYNEQYF.

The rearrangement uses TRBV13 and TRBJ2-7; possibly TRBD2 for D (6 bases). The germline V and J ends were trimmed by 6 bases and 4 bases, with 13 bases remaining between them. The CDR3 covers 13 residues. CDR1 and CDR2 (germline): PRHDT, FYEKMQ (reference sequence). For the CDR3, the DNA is TGTGCCAGCAGAAATTGGACTACATACGAGCAGTACTTC. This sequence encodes CASRNWTTYEQYF.

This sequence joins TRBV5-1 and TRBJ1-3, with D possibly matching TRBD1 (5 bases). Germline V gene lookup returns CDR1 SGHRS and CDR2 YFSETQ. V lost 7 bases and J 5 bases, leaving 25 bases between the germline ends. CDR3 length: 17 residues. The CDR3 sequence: CASALGAFDASRNTIYF. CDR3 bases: TGCGCCAGCGCCTTAGGGGCTTTCGACGCGTCCAGAAACACCATATATTTT.

DNA for the CDR3: TGTGCCAGCGCCTTGGGGTCCGAGCAGTACTTC. This codes for CASALGSEQYF. The chain employs TRBV7-9 and TRBJ2-4; D gene uncertain. The DNA end is more similar to TRBJ2-7, so the J call may be wrong. The germline V gene encodes CDR1 SEHNR and CDR2 FQNEAQ (reference sequence). This CDR3 is built from 11 residues.

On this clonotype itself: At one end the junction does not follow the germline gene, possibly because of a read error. CDR3 nucleotide sequence: TGTGCCAGCTCACCCAACCCTATCGACGGAACTAGCAATCAGTCCCAGCATTTT. Protein sequence: CASSPNPIDGTSNQSQHF. The chain uses TRBV18 and TRBJ1-5; D gene ambiguous. The CDR3 sequence is 18 residues long. The germline gives CDR1 KGHSH, CDR2 LQKENI.

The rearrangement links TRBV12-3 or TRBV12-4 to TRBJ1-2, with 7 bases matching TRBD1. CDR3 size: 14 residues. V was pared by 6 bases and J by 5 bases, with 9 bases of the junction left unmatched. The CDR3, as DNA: TGTGCCAGCAGCAGGACAGGCGAATATTATGGCTACACCTTC. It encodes CASSRTGEYYGYTF.

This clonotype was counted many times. This CDR3 is CASSSGLAADTQYF. The DNA of the CDR3 is TGTGCCAGCAGTTCGGGACTAGCCGCAGATACGCAGTATTTT. The genes are TRBV6-2 or TRBV6-3 and TRBJ2-3, with TRBD2 matching 9 bases. V shed 4 bases, J shed 4 bases, and the junction held 3 bases outside the gene matches. Germline V gene data show CDR1 as MNHEY and CDR2 as SVGEGT. The CDR3 is 14 amino acids.

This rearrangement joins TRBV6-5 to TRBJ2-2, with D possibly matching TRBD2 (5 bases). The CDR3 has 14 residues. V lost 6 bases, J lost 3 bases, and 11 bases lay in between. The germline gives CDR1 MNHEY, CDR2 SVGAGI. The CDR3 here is CASRGRADTGELFF. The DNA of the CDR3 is TGTGCCAGCAGGGGTCGAGCGGACACCGGGGAGCTGTTTTTT.

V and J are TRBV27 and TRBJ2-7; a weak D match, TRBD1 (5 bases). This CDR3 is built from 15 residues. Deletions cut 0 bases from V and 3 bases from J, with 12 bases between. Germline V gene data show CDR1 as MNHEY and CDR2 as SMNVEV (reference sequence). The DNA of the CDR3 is TGTGCCAGCAGTTTATCGGGCCTAGGGGACTACGAGCAGTACTTC. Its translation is CASSLSGLGDYEQYF.

CDR3 in DNA: TGTGCCAGCAGCTCATCTAGCGGGGGTTTGCGAAATGAGCAGTTCTTC. Residues: CASSSSSGGLRNEQFF. The chain joins TRBV12-3 or TRBV12-4 to TRBJ2-1, with 10 bases lining up with TRBD2. J lost 7 bases, V lost 6 bases, and 12 bases had no gene match. The CDR3 length is 16 residues.

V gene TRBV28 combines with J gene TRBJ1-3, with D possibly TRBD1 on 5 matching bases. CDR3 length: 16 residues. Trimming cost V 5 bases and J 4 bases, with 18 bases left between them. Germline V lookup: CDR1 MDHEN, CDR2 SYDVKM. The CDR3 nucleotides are TGTGCCAGCAGTCGAGGGCGGGGACGGGCAGGAAACACCATATATTTT. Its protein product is CASSRGRGRAGNTIYF.

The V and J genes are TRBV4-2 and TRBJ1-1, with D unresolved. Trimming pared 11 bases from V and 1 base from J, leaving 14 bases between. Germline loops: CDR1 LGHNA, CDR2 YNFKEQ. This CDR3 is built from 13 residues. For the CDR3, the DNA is TGTGCCTGCACGCGGGTAGGGAACACTGAAGCTTTCTTT. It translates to CACTRVGNTEAFF.

The CDR3 DNA follows: TGTGCCAGCAGTTCCCGTGGCTACTGGGAGCAGTACTTC. Amino acids: CASSSRGYWEQYF. The chain carries TRBV2 and TRBJ2-4; maybe TRBD2 (5 bases). The V end was cut by 5 bases, the J end by 13 bases, with 18 bases between. Per the germline V gene, CDR1 is SNHLY and CDR2 is FYNNEI. CDR3 length: 13 amino acids. The variable domain in full, with the rest retrieved from reference TRBV2 and TRBJ2-4, is EPEVTQTPSHQVTQMGQEVILRCVPISNHLYFYWYRQILGQKVEFLVSFYNNEISEKSEIFDDQFSVERPDGSNFTLKIRSTKLEDSAMYFCASSSRGYWEQYFGAGTRLSVL.

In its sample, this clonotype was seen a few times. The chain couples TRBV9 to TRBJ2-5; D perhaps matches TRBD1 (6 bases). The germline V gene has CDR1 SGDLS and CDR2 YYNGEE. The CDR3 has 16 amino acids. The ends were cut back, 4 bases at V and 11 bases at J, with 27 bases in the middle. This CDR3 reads CASSPDRRKRNNEQYF. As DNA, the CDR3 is TGTGCCAGCAGCCCAGACAGGAGAAAAAGGAACAATGAGCAGTACTTC.

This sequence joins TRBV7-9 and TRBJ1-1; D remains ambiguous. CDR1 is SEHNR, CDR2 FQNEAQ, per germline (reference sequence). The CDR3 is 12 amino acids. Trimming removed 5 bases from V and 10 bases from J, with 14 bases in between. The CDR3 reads CASSEIQLIAFF. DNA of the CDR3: TGTGCCAGCAGCGAAATACAGCTGATAGCTTTCTTT.

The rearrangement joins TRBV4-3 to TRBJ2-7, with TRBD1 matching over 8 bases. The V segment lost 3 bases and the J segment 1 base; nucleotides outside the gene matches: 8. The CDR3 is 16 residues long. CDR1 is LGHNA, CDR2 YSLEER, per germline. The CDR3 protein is CASSQSDRGESYEQYF. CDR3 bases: TGCGCCAGCAGCCAGAGCGACAGGGGAGAGTCCTACGAGCAGTACTTC.

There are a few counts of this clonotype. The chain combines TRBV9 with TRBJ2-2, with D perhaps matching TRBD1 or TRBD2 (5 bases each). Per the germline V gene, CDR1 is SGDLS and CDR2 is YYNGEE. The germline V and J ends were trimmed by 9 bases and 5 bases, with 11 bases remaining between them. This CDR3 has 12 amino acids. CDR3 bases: TGTGCCACGGGGACGGGAACCGGGGAGCTGTTTTTT. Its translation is CATGTGTGELFF.